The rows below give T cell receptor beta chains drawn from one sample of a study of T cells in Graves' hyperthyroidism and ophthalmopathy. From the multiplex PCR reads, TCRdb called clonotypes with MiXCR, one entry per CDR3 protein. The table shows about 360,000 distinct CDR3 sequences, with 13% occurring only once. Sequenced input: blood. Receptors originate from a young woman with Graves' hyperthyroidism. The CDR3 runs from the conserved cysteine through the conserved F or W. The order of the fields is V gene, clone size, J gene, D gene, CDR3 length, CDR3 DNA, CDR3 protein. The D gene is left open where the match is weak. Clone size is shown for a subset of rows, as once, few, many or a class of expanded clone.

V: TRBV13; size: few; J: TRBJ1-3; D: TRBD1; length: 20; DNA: TGTGCCAGCAGCTTAGGCCTAATGGGGACAGGGAGTAATCTTGGAAACACCATATATTTT; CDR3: CASSLGLMGTGSNLGNTIYF
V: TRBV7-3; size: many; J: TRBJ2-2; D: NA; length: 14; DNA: TGTGCCAGCAGCTTAAGCAGGGGTACGGGGGAGCTGTTTTTT; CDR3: CASSLSRGTGELFF
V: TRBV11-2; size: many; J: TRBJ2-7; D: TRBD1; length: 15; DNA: TGTGCCAGCAGCTTAAGGGGACAGCTTAACTACGAGCAGTACTTC; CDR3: CASSLRGQLNYEQYF
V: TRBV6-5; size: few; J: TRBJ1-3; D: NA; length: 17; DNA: TGTGCCAGCAGTTACGCCGTTCGGGGGCTCTCTGGAAACACCATATATTTT; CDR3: CASSYAVRGLSGNTIYF
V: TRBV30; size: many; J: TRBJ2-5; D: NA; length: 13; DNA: TGTGCCTGGAGTGTACGGGATGGGGGAGCCCAGTACTTC; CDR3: CAWSVRDGGAQYF
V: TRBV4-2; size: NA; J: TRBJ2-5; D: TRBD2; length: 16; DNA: TGTGCCAGCAGCCAAGGGACGGGACTAGTGGGAGAGACCCAGTACTTC; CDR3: CASSQGTGLVGETQYF
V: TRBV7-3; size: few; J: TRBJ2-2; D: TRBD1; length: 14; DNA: TGTGCCAGCAGCTACAGGGGGCTCACCGGGGAGCTGTTTTTT; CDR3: CASSYRGLTGELFF
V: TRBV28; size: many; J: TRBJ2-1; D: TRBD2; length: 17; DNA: TGTGCCAGCAGCTATATCCGGGACTCGGGGGGTTACAATGAGCAGTTCTTC; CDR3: CASSYIRDSGGYNEQFF
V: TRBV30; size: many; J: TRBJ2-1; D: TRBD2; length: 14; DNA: TGTGCCTGGACTGGTGGGAGGGGTTACGATGAGCAGTTCTTC; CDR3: CAWTGGRGYDEQFF
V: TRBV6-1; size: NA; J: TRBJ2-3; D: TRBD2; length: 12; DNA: TGTGCCAGCAGTGAATGGACTAGCCCCCAGTATTTT; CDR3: CASSEWTSPQYF
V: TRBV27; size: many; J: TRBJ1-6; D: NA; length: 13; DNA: TGTGCTTGTAGTGTGTCCTATAATTCACCCCTCCACTTT; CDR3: CACSVSYNSPLHF
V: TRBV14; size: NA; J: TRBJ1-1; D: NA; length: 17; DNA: TGTGCCAGCAGCCAGGCCACCGACACGGATTGGTACACTGAAGCTTTCTTT; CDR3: CASSQATDTDWYTEAFF
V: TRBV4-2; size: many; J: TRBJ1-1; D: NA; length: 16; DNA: TGTGCCAGCAGCCAAGATAACAGGGTCCAGAACACTGAAGCTTTCTTT; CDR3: CASSQDNRVQNTEAFF
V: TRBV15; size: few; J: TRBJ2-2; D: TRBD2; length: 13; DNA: TGTGCCACCAGCAGAGATTCGGGCGGGGGGCTGTTTTTT; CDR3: CATSRDSGGGLFF
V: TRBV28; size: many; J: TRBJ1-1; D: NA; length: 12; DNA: TGTGCGAGTCATCGGGGTGGCACTGAAGCTTTCTTT; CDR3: CASHRGGTEAFF
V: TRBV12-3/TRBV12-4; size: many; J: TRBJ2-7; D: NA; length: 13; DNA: TGTGCCAGCAGTTTGCAGGGTAGCGACGAGCAGTACTTC; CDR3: CASSLQGSDEQYF
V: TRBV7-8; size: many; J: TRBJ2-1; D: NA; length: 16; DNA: TGTGCCAGCAGCTTCCCAGGGCGGGACCCCTACAATGAGCAGTTCTTC; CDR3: CASSFPGRDPYNEQFF
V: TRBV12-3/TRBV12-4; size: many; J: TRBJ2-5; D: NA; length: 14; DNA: TGTGCCAGCAGTCCGACCGGGCGTCGAGAGACCCAGTACTTC; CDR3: CASSPTGRRETQYF
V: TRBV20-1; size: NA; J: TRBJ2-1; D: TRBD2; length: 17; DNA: TGCAGTGCTAGAGATATACTAGCGGGGGGGCCGGGGAATGAGCAGTTCTTC; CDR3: CSARDILAGGPGNEQFF
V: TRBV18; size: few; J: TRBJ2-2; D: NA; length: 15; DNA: TGTGCCAGCTCACCACGGATGGGGGCGGACGGGGAGCTGTTTTTT; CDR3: CASSPRMGADGELFF
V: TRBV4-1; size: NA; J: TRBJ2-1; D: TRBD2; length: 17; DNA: TGCGCCAGCAGCCAACCTCCGGGACTAGCCTTTGGCAGTGAGCAGTTCTTC; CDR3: CASSQPPGLAFGSEQFF
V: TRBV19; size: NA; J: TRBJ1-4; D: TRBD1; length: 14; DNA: TGTGCCAGTAGTTGGACAGGGCTAAATGAAAAACTGTTTTTT; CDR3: CASSWTGLNEKLFF
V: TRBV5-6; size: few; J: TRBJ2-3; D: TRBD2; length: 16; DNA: TGTGCCAGCAGCTTGGGGGTAGCGGGAGATTTTGATACGCAGTATTTT; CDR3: CASSLGVAGDFDTQYF
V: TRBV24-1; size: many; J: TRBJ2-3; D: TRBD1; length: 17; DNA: TGTGCCACCAGTGATTTTACGGGACAGGGGCAGGCAGATACGCAGTATTTT; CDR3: CATSDFTGQGQADTQYF
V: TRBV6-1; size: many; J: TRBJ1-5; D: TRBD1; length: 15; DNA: TGTGCCAGCAGCCAGACAGGGGGAAACAATCAGCCCCAGCATTTT; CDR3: CASSQTGGNNQPQHF
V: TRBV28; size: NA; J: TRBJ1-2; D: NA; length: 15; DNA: TGTGCCAGCAGTCCGGAGTATCAGGGGAACTATGGCTACACCTTC; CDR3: CASSPEYQGNYGYTF
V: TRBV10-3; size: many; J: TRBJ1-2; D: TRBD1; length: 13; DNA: TGTGCCATCAGTGAGAGGACAGGGAATGGCTACACCTTC; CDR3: CAISERTGNGYTF
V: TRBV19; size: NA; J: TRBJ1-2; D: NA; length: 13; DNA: TGTGCCAGTCGAATCAGAGCTAACTATGGCTACACCTTC; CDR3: CASRIRANYGYTF
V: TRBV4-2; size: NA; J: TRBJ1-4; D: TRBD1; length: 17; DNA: TGTGCCAGCAGCCAAGAGGTCCCGGGACAGGGATTAGAAAAACTGTTTTTT; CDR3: CASSQEVPGQGLEKLFF
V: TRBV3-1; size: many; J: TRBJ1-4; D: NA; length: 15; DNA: TGTGCCAGCAGCCAAAGGGGTTATGGTAATGAAAAACTGTTTTTT; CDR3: CASSQRGYGNEKLFF
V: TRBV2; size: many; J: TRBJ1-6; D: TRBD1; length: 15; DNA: TGTGCCAGCAGTGATACAGGACAGGGTAATTCACCCCTCCACTTT; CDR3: CASSDTGQGNSPLHF
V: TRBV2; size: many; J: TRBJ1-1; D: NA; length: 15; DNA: TGTGCCAGCAGTGGGGACTCGGGGGGAAACACTGAAGCTTTCTTT; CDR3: CASSGDSGGNTEAFF
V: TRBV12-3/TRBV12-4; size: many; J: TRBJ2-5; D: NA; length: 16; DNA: TGTGCCAGCAGTCTCCTTCCCGACGGATTCGGAGAGACCCAGTACTTC; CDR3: CASSLLPDGFGETQYF
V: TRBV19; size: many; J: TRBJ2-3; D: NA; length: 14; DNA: TGTGCCAGTAGTCCGGCGGGACTGACAGATACGCAGTATTTT; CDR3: CASSPAGLTDTQYF
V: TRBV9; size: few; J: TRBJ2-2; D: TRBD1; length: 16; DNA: TGTGCCAGCAGCGGAACCGGGACAGGGGTTGCCGGGGAGCTGTTTTTT; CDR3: CASSGTGTGVAGELFF
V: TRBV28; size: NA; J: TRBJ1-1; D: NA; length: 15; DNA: TGTGCCAGCAGTCCATCGGGGCAGGGGCAGACTGAAGCTTCCTTT; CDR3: CASSPSGQGQTEASF
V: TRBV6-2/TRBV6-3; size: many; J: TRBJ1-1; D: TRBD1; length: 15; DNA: TGTGCCAGCAGGGACACGGACAGGGCGAACACTGAAGCTTTCTTT; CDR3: CASRDTDRANTEAFF
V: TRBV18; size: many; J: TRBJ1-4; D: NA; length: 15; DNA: TGTGCCAGCTCACCACGGCGGACAACTAATGAAAAACTGTTTTTT; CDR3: CASSPRRTTNEKLFF
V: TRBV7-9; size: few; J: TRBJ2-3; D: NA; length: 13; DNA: TGTGCCAGCAGCTTCCCTTTTCCAGATACGCAGTATTTT; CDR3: CASSFPFPDTQYF
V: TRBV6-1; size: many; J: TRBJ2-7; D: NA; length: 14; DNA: TGTGCCAGCAGTACGACCCGGGGGACTTCCGAGCAGTACTTC; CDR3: CASSTTRGTSEQYF
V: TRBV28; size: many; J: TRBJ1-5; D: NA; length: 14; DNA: TGTGCCAGCAGGGCAGACAGCCTCAATCAGCCCCAGCATTTT; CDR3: CASRADSLNQPQHF
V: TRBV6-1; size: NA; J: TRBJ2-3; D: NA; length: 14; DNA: TGTGCCACCACAGGGTTGACTGGCACAGATACGCAGTATTTT; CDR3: CATTGLTGTDTQYF
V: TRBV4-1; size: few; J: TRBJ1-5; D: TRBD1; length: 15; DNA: TGCGCCAGCAGCCTGCAGGGGGTTGCGAATCAGCCCCAGCATTTT; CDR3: CASSLQGVANQPQHF
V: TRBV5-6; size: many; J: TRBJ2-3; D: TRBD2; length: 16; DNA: TGTGCCAGCAGCCAGGGCGGAGCGGGGGGCACAGATACGCAGTATTTT; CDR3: CASSQGGAGGTDTQYF
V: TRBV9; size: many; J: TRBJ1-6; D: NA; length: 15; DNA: TGTGCCAGCAGCGTAGGGACTACTTATAATTCACCCCTCCACTTT; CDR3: CASSVGTTYNSPLHF
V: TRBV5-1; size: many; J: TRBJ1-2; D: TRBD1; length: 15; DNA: TGCGCCAGCAGCTTGGAGGCAGGGGGCTTGGGTGGCTACACCTTC; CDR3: CASSLEAGGLGGYTF
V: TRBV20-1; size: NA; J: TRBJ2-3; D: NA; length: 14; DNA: TGCAGTGCTCCCCAAGGGGGGGCGGCAGATACGCAGTATTTT; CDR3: CSAPQGGAADTQYF
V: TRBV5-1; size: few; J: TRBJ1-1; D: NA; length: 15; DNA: TGCGCCAGCTCCTTCTCCAGGGGCCCGAACACTGAAGCTTTCTTT; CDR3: CASSFSRGPNTEAFF
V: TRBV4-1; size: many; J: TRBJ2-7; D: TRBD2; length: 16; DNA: TGCGCCAGCAGCCAAGATCTAGCGGGGGCTTCCTACGAGCAGTACTTC; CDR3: CASSQDLAGASYEQYF
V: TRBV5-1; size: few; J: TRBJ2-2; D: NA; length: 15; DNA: TGCGCCAGCAGCCCCCCGACTAGTAGTTCCGGGGAGCTGTTTTTT; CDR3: CASSPPTSSSGELFF
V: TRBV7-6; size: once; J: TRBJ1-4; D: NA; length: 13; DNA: TGTGCCCGCGGCGGGGGAACTAATGAAAAACTGTTTTTT; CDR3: CARGGGTNEKLFF